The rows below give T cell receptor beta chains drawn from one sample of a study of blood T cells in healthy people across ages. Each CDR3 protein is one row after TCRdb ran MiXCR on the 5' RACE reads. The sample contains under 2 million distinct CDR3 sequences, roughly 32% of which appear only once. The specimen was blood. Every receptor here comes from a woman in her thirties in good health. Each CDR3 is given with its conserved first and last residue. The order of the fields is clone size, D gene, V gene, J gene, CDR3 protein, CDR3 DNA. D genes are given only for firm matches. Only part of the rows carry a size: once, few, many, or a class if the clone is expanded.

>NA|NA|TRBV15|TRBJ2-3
CATSSVSGITDTQYF
TGTGCCACCAGTTCCGTCAGCGGCATCACAGATACGCAGTATTTT
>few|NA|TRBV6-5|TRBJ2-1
CASRRGLDPYNEQFF
TGTGCCAGCAGAAGAGGACTCGACCCCTACAATGAGCAGTTCTTC
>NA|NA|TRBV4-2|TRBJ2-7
CASSQEDSGSYEQYF
TGTGCCAGCAGCCAAGAAGACAGTGGATCCTACGAGCAGTACTTC
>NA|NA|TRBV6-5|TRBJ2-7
CASSLSITGIVEQYF
TGTGCCAGCAGCCTTTCTATTACAGGGATTGTCGAGCAGTACTTC
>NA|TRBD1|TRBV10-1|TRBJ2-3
CASSELRQGRTDTQYF
TGCGCCAGCAGTGAGTTACGACAGGGGCGGACAGATACGCAGTATTTT
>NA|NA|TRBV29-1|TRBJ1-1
CSVGQARKNTEAFF
TGCAGCGTTGGGCAGGCCAGAAAGAACACTGAAGCTTTCTTT
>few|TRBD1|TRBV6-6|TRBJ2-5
CASSYPKTGRETQYF
TGTGCCAGCAGCTACCCTAAGACAGGGAGAGAGACCCAGTACTTC
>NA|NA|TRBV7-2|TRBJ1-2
CASSLAVREGYGYTF
TGTGCCAGCAGCTTAGCCGTCAGGGAGGGCTATGGCTACACCTTC
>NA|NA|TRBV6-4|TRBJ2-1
CASSYQNSPGEQFF
TGTGCCAGCAGTTACCAAAACTCGCCTGGAGAGCAGTTCTTC
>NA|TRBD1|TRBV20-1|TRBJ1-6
CSARGGQDSSSPLHF
TGCAGTGCTAGAGGGGGACAGGATTCGAGCTCACCCCTCCACTTT
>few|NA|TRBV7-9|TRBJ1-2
CASSPVPGFNNGYTF
TGTGCCAGCAGCCCCGTTCCGGGGTTTAACAATGGCTACACCTTC
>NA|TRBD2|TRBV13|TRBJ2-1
CASRPAREGLYNEQFF
TGTGCCAGCAGGCCAGCGAGGGAGGGCCTCTACAATGAGCAGTTCTTC
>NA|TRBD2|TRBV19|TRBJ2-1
CASTGEGPDEQFF
TGTGCCAGTACGGGGGAGGGCCCGGATGAGCAGTTCTTC
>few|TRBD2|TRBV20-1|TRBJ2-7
CSAKVGGSAAYEQYF
TGCAGTGCTAAGGTGGGCGGGAGCGCCGCCTACGAGCAGTACTTC
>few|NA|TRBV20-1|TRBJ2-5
CSATATWGSETQYF
TGCAGTGCCACTGCGACTTGGGGGTCAGAGACCCAGTACTTC
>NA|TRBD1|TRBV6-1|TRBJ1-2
CASSEAGTGIYGYTF
TGTGCCAGCAGTGAAGCGGGGACAGGGATCTATGGCTACACCTTC
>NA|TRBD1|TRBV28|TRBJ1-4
CASSYRGRTEKLFF
TGTGCCAGCAGTTACAGGGGTAGGACCGAAAAACTGTTTTTT
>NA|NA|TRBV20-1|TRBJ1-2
CSAPRALIQVNYGYTF
TGCAGTGCCCCTAGGGCCTTAATCCAGGTTAACTATGGCTACACCTTC
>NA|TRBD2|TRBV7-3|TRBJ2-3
CASSLRGGALGTDTQYF
TGTGCCAGCAGCTTACGCGGGGGGGCCTTGGGCACAGATACGCAGTATTTT
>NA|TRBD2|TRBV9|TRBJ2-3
CASSSPRSGGGSTDTQYF
TGTGCCAGCAGCTCCCCCCGGTCGGGCGGGGGGAGCACAGATACGCAGTATTTT
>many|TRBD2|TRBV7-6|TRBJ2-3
CASSSRTSGSDTQYF
TGTGCCAGCAGCTCCAGGACTAGCGGGAGCGATACGCAGTATTTT
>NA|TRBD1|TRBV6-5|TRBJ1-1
CASGRQGSPEAFF
TGTGCCAGCGGCCGACAGGGCTCGCCTGAAGCTTTCTTT
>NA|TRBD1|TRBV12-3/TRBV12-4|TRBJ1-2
CASNKDRVVDGYTF
TGTGCCAGCAACAAGGACAGGGTTGTTGATGGCTACACCTTC
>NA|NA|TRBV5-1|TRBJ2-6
CASSFGTPLSGANVLTF
TGCGCCAGCAGCTTCGGGACACCGTTGTCTGGGGCCAACGTCCTGACTTTC
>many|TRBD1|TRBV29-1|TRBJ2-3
CSVVDRAPDTQYF
TGCAGCGTTGTGGACAGGGCACCAGATACGCAGTATTTT
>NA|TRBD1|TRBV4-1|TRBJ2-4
CASSQWGTGKPQGEQYF
TGCGCCAGCAGCCAGTGGGGGACAGGTAAACCGCAGGGTGAGCAGTACTTC
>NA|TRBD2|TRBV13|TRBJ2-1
CASSLGGLAGDGWYNEQFF
TGTGCCAGCAGCTTAGGGGGACTAGCGGGAGATGGGTGGTACAATGAGCAGTTCTTC
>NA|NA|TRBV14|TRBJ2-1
CASSHRYNEQFF
TGTGCCAGCAGCCACAGGTACAATGAGCAGTTCTTC
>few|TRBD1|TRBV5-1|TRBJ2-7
CASSETPATGGHEQYF
TGCGCCAGCAGCGAGACCCCCGCGACAGGGGGCCACGAGCAGTACTTC
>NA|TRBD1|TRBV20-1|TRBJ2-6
CSARDVTGGQAGANVRTF
TGCAGTGCTAGAGATGTGACAGGGGGACAAGCTGGGGCCAACGTCCGGACTTTC
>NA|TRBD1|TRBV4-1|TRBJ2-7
CASSQDSAGQGIPGWYEQYF
TGCGCCAGCAGCCAAGATTCAGCGGGACAGGGGATCCCTGGATGGTACGAGCAGTACTTC
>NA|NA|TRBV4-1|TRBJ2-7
CASSQNKDSTEQYF
TGCGCCAGCAGCCAGAATAAGGACAGCACCGAGCAGTACTTC
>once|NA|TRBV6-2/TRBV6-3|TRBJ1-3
CASSTGRSSGNTIYF
TGTGCCAGCTCAACAGGCCGTAGCTCTGGAAACACCATATATTTT
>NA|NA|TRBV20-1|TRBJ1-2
CSARDQGGLGYTF
TGCAGTGCTAGAGATCAAGGAGGGCTTGGCTACACCTTC
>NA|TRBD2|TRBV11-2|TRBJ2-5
CASSPRLAGVNSPQETQYF
TGTGCCAGCAGCCCGCGACTAGCGGGAGTCAACTCGCCACAAGAGACCCAGTACTTC
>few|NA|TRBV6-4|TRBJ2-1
CASSEKGGVNEQFF
TGTGCCAGCAGTGAGAAAGGAGGTGTCAATGAGCAGTTCTTC
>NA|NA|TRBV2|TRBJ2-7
CASNEYYEQYF
TGTGCCAGCAACGAGTACTACGAGCAGTACTTC
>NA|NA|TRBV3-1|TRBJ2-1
CASSQDWVARQFF
TGTGCCAGCAGCCAAGATTGGGTAGCGAGGCAGTTCTTC
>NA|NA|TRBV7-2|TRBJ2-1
CASSSGTYNNEQFF
TGTGCCAGCAGCTCCGGGACCTATAACAATGAGCAGTTCTTC
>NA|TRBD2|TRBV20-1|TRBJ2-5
CSATSGGRREETQYF
TGCAGTGCGACTAGCGGGGGCCGGAGGGAAGAGACCCAGTACTTC
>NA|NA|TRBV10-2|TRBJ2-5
CASSEPYQETQYF
TGCGCCAGCAGTGAACCGTATCAAGAGACCCAGTACTTC
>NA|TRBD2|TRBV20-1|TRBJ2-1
CSARSTTSGSHNEQFF
TGCAGTGCTAGATCAACGACTAGCGGGAGTCACAATGAGCAGTTCTTC
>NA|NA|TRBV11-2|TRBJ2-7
CASSFPGDPLYEQYF
TGTGCCAGCAGCTTCCCCGGGGACCCGCTTTACGAGCAGTACTTC
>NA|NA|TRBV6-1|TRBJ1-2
CAHAGYTF
TGTGCCCATGCCGGCTACACCTTC
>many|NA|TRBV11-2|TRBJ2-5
CASTWASTVSETQYF
TGTGCCAGCACCTGGGCATCCACGGTGTCCGAGACCCAGTACTTC
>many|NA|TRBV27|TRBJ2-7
CASSRTGISYEQYF
TGTGCCAGCAGCCGAACAGGGATCTCCTACGAGCAGTACTTC
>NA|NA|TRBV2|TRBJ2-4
CASSGSEINIQYF
TGTGCCAGCAGTGGATCAGAGATAAACATTCAGTACTTC
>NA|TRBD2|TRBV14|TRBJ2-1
CASSHLRAGGPYNEQFF
TGTGCCAGCAGCCACCTAAGGGCGGGGGGACCCTACAATGAGCAGTTCTTC
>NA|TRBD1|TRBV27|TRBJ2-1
CASVDRDRGRNEQFF
TGTGCCAGCGTAGACCGGGACAGGGGGCGCAATGAGCAGTTCTTC
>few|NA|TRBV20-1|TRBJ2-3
CSANRAETSTDTQYF
TGCAGTGCGAACAGGGCCGAGACTAGCACAGATACGCAGTATTTT
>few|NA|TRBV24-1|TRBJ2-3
CATSDPRGDTQYF
TGTGCCACCAGTGATCCCAGGGGAGATACGCAGTATTTT
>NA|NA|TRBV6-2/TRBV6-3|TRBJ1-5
CASSYVRSSNQPQHF
TGTGCCAGCAGTTATGTACGGAGTAGCAATCAGCCCCAGCATTTT